This T cell receptor (beta chain) was identified in a study of CD8 T cells in Susac syndrome. CDR1 and CDR2 (germline): SQVTM, ANQGSEA. V lost 6 bases, J lost 5 bases, and 12 bases stayed unmatched. The CDR3 covers 14 residues. cDNA came from about 0.5 to 1 ug RNA primed by random hexamers. In TCRdb, the immunoSEQ multiplex PCR reads were re-called with MiXCR into one record per CDR3 protein. Among about 200,000 distinct CDR3 sequences listed, roughly 94% were seen once. J is TRBJ2-5 and V is TRBV29-1, with TRBD2 matching 7 bases. The sequence was obtained from a human donor in good health. Sequenced sample: CD4+ T cells from PBMCs. CDR3 coding DNA: TGCAGCGTCGCTCCCGGGGGGAATCGGGAGACCCAGTACTTC. This codes for CSVAPGGNRETQYF.